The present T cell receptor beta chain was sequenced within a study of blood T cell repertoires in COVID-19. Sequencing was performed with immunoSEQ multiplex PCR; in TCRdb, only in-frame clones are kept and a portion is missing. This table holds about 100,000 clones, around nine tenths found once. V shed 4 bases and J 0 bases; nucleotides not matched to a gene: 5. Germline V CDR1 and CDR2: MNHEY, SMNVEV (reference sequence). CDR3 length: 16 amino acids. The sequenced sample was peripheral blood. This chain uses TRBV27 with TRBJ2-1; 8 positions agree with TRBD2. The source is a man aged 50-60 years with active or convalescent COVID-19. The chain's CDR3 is CASSSRLASSYNEQFF. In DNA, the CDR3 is TGTGCCAGCAGTTCCCGACTAGCGAGCTCCTACAATGAGCAGTTCTTC.